The rows below give T cell receptor beta chains drawn from one sample of a study of blood T cell repertoires in COVID-19. Method: immunoSEQ multiplex PCR; TCRdb's copy keeps in-frame clones and lacks some. Of about 64,000 clones in the sample, 75% to 95% are singletons; the top ten hold about 9.3%. What was sequenced was peripheral blood. These TCRs come from a woman aged 80 or over with active COVID-19. Each CDR3 is given with its conserved first and last residue. A D gene is named only where the DNA matches it firmly.

d_gene | v_gene | CDR3aa
NA | TRBV25-1 | CASSESHSLSPLHF
TRBD2 | TRBV7-9 | CASSFRYGRALNEQFF
TRBD1 | TRBV7-9 | CASSFDRGNEKLFF
TRBD1 | TRBV2 | CASSTATGTGDTYTQYF
TRBD1 | TRBV10-1 | CASSFDRGEQYF
NA | TRBV28 | CASSGGNYGHTF
NA | TRBV6-5 | CASKKTGGMETQYF
TRBD2 | TRBV11-2 | CASSYAGRLAGTVDTQYF
TRBD2 | TRBV30 | CAWRAGTSGSTDTQYF
TRBD1 | TRBV6-5 | CASSLDRGEAFF
NA | TRBV4-2 | CASSQDPEKRAFF
NA | TRBV30 | CAWSVLGGSETQYF
TRBD1 | TRBV5-1 | CASSLGTGGNQPQHF
NA | TRBV28 | CASSSGSSYNSPLHF
TRBD1 | TRBV9 | CASSVTPGGETQYF
NA | TRBV3-1/TRBV3-2 | CASSQGLDYNEQFF
TRBD1 | TRBV27 | CASKRDSPYEQYF